This paragraph covers one T cell receptor (beta chain) sequence. TCRdb's table, derived via immunoSEQ multiplex PCR, lists solely in-frame clones and lacks some. The table records around 41,000 clones, 90% to 95% of them present only once. The record originates from a study of control samples from healthy donors and cancer patients. The CDR3 is 10 residues long. V lost 9 bases to trimming and J lost 6 bases, with 5 bases between them. CDR1 and CDR2 (germline): KGHDR, SFDVKD. The specimen was blood. V is TRBV24-1 and J is TRBJ1-5; D unclear. The TCR originated in a man in his 60s in good health. The CDR3 spells CATLVQPQHF. The CDR3 DNA follows: TGTGCCACCCTAGTTCAGCCCCAGCATTTT.